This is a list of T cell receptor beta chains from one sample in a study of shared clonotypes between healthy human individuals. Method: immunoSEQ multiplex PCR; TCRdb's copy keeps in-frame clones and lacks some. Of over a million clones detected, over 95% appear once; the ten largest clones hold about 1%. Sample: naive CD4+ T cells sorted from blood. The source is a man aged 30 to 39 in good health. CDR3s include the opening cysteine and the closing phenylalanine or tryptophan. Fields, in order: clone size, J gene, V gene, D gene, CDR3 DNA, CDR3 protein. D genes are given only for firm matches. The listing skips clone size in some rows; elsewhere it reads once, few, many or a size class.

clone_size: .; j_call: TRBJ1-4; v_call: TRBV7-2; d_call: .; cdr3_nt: TGTGCCAGCAGCCCTGTTGCATCAACTAATGAAAAACTGTTTTTT; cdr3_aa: CASSPVASTNEKLFF
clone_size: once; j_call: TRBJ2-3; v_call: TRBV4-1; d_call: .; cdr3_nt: TGCGCCAGCAGCCTTAGAGGGGGGACAGATACGCAGTATTTT; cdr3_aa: CASSLRGGTDTQYF
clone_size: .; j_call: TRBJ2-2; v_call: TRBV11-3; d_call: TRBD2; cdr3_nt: TGTGCCAGCAGCTGGACTAGTGCCACCGGGGAGCTGTTTTTT; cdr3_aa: CASSWTSATGELFF
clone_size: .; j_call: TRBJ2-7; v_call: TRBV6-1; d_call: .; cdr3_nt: TGTGCCAGCAGTGCCACACAGTACGAGCAGTACTTC; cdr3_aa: CASSATQYEQYF
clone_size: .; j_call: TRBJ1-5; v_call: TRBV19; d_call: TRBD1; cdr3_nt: TGTGCCAGTAGTTTGGGCGGACAGGGGGGACAGCCCCAGCATTTT; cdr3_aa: CASSLGGQGGQPQHF
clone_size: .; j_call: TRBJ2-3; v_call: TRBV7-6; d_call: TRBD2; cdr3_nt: TGTGCCAGCAGCCAGAGCGGGAGACCAGATACGCAGTATTTT; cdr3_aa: CASSQSGRPDTQYF
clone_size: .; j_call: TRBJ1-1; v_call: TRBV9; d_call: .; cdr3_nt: TGTGCCAGCAGCACGGGACACATGAACACTGAAGCTTTCTTT; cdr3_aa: CASSTGHMNTEAFF
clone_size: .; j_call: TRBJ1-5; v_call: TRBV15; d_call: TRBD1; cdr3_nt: TGTGCCACCCACGTGGGGACAGGAACATATAGCAATCAGCCCCAGCATTTT; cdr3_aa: CATHVGTGTYSNQPQHF
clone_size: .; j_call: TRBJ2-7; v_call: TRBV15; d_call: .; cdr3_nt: TGTGCCACCAGCAGAGAAGGCGGGGTGTACTACGAGCAGTACTTC; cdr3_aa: CATSREGGVYYEQYF
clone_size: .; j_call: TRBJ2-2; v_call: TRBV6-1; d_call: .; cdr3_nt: TGTGCCAGCAGTGAAGTTTACCCCCCCCGGGAGCTGTTTTTT; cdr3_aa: CASSEVYPPRELFF